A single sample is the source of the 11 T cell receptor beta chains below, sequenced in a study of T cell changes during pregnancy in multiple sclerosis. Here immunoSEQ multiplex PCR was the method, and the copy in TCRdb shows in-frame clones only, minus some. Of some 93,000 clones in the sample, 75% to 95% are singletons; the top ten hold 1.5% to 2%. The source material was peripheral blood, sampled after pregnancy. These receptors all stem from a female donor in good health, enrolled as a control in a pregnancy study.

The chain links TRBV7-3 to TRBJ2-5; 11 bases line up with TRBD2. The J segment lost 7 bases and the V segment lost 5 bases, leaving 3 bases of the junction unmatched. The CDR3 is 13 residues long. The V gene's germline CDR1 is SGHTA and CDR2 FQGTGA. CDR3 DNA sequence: TGTGCCAGCAGCCCCGGGACTAGCGGGACCCAGTACTTC. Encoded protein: CASSPGTSGTQYF.

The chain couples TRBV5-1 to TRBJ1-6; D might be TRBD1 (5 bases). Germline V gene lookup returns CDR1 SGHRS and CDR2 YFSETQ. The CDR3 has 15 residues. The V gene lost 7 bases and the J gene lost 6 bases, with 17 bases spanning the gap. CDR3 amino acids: CASRAGQRFNSPLHF. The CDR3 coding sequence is TGCGCCAGCCGCGCAGGGCAGCGATTTAATTCACCCCTCCACTTT. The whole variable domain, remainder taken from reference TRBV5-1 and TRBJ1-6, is KAGVTQTPRYLIKTRGQQVTLSCSPISGHRSVSWYQQTPGQGLQFLFEYFSETQRNKGNFPGRFSGRQFSNSRSEMNVSTLELGDSALYLCASRAGQRFNSPLHFGNGTRLTVT.

The CDR3 is CASSPMTGPYEQYF. The CDR3 DNA follows: TGTGCCAGCAGCCCCATGACAGGTCCCTACGAGCAGTACTTC. The chain has TRBV14 and TRBJ2-7; the D gene is possibly TRBD1 (6 bases). Deletions cut 4 bases from V and 2 bases from J, with 12 bases between. This CDR3 has 14 residues. Germline V gene lookup returns CDR1 SGHDN and CDR2 FVKESK.

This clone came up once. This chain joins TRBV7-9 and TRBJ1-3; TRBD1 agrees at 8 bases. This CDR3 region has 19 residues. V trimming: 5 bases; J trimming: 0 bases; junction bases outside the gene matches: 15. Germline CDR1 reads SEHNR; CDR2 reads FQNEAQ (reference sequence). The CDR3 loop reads CASSRSGQGFGLSGNTIYF. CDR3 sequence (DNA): TGTGCCAGCAGCCGTTCCGGACAGGGCTTTGGGCTCTCTGGAAACACCATATATTTT.

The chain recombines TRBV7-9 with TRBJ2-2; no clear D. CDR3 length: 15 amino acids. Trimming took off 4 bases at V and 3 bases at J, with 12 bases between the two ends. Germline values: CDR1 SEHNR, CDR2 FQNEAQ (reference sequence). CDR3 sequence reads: CASSSPVRYTGELFF. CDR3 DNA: TGTGCCAGCAGCTCCCCGGTCCGGTACACCGGGGAGCTGTTTTTT.

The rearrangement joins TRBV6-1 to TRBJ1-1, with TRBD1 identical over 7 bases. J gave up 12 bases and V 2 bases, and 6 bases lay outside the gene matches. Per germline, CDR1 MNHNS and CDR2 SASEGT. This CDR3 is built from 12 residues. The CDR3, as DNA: TGTGCCAGCAGTGAAAGCAGGGGGAAGTCTTTCTTT. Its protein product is CASSESRGKSFF.

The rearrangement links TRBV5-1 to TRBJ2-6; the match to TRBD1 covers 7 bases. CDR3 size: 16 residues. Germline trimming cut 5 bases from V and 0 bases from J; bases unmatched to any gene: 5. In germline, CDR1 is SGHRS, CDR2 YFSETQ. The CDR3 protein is CASSSDRDSGANVLTF. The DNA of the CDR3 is TGCGCCAGCAGTTCCGACAGGGACTCTGGGGCCAACGTCCTGACTTTC.

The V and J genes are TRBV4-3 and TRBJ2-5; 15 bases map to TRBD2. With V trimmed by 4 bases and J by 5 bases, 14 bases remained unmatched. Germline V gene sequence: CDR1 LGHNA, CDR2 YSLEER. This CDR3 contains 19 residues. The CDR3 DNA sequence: TGCGCCAGCAGCCGATACTACGGACTAGCGGGGGGGGCGGCCGAGACCCAGTACTTC. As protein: CASSRYYGLAGGAAETQYF.

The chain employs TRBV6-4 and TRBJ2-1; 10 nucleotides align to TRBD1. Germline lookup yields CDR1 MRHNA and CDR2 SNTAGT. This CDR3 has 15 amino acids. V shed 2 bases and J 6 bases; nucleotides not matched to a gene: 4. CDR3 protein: CASSDGTGESNEQFF. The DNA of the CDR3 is TGTGCCAGCAGTGACGGGACAGGGGAGAGCAATGAGCAGTTCTTC.

This chain's CDR3 is CATSSPSSTGELFF. In DNA form, the CDR3 reads TGTGCCACCAGCAGCCCTAGCAGCACCGGGGAGCTGTTTTTT. The V call is TRBV15, the J call TRBJ2-2; D is possibly TRBD2 (5 bases). The CDR3 extends over 14 amino acids. V dropped 3 bases and J dropped 4 bases, with 9 bases sitting between them. Germline V CDR1 and CDR2: LNHNV, YYDKDF (reference sequence).

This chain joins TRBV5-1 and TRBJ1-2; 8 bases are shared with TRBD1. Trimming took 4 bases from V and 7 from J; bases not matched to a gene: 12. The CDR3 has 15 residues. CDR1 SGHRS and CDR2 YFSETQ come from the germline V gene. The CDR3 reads CASSPEGQGAGGYTF. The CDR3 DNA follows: TGCGCCAGCAGCCCTGAAGGGCAGGGGGCTGGTGGCTACACCTTC.